The 27 T cell receptor beta chains below all came from one sample that was sequenced in a study of blood T cell repertoires in COVID-19. TCRdb's copy holds only in-frame clones and misses some; the assay was immunoSEQ multiplex PCR. The sample consists of some 58,000 clones, about 81% of them appearing once. The sample consisted of peripheral blood. The receptors were gathered from a man between 60 and 70 years old with COVID-19, enrolled during active disease.

This chain uses TRBV2 with TRBJ2-3; 10 nucleotides line up with TRBD2. V gave up 5 bases and J gave up 6 bases; unmatched junction bases: 5. Germline assignment: CDR1 SNHLY and CDR2 FYNNEI. The CDR3 runs to 14 residues. As DNA, the CDR3 is TGTGCCAGCAGTTCCAGCGGGAGGGGGGATACGCAGTATTTT. It translates to CASSSSGRGDTQYF.

This chain joins TRBV3-1 (or the pseudogene TRBV3-2) and TRBJ2-2, with D maybe TRBD2 (5 bases). Germline CDR1 is LGHDT and CDR2 is YNNKEL (reference sequence). This CDR3 comprises 13 residues. The V end was cut by 0 bases, the J end by 8 bases, with 7 bases between. CDR3 region: CASSQDQRGELFF. As DNA, the CDR3 is TGTGCCAGCAGCCAAGATCAGCGGGGGGAGCTGTTTTTT.

This clone was counted a single time. V is TRBV7-6 and J is TRBJ2-7, with 9 bases matching TRBD2. The CDR3 has 16 amino acids. V gave up 4 bases and J gave up 3 bases; unmatched junction bases: 10. CDR1 is SGHVS, CDR2 FNYEAQ, per germline. This chain's CDR3 is CASSSEIGGGDYEQYF. DNA for the CDR3: TGTGCCAGCAGCTCCGAAATCGGCGGGGGGGACTACGAGCAGTACTTC. Filled out from reference TRBV7-6 and TRBJ2-7, the complete variable domain reads GAGVSQSPRYKVTKRGQDVALRCDPISGHVSLYWYRQALGQGPEFLTYFNYEAQQDKSGLPNDRFSAERPEGSISTLTIQRTEQRDSAMYRCASSSEIGGGDYEQYFGPGTRLTVT.

This chain uses TRBV5-5 with TRBJ1-1; a weak D match, TRBD1 (5 bases). V was shortened by 2 bases and J by 4 bases, with 15 bases between the two germline ends. Germline V gives CDR1 SGHKS, CDR2 YYEKEE (reference sequence). The CDR3 contains 15 residues. The CDR3 loop reads CASSLPSGVGTEAFF. CDR3 sequence (DNA): TGTGCCAGCAGCTTACCTTCGGGGGTGGGCACTGAAGCTTTCTTT.

The rearrangement uses TRBV5-6 and TRBJ1-1; no definite D call. Germline CDR1 SGHDT, CDR2 YYEEEE. This CDR3 is built from 12 residues. Trimming pared 0 bases from V and 11 bases from J, leaving 11 bases between. The CDR3 region has the DNA TGTGCCAGCAGCTTGGGGCAAGGGAGCGCTTTCTTT. The encoded protein is CASSLGQGSAFF. The full variable domain, with the rest looked up from reference TRBV5-6 and TRBJ1-1, is DAGVTQSPTHLIKTRGQQVTLRCSPKSGHDTVSWYQQALGQGPQFIFQYYEEEERQRGNFPDRFSGHQFPNYSSELNVNALLLGDSALYLCASSLGQGSAFFGQGTRLTVV.

The rearrangement joins TRBV27 to TRBJ2-2; D gene uncertain. The CDR3 consists of 13 residues. The germline V and J ends were trimmed by 8 bases and 7 bases, with 14 bases remaining between them. Germline CDR1 reads MNHEY; CDR2 reads SMNVEV (reference sequence). The CDR3 here is CASAFNGGGELFF. In DNA, the CDR3 is TGTGCCAGCGCATTCAACGGTGGCGGGGAGCTGTTTTTT.

The chain couples TRBV9 to TRBJ1-1; the D is unclear. The CDR3 contains 16 residues. V was trimmed by 0 bases and J by 5 bases, leaving 17 bases between them. Germline values: CDR1 SGDLS, CDR2 YYNGEE. The CDR3 is CASSVGSGRAVTEAFF. The DNA for the CDR3 is TGTGCCAGCAGCGTAGGCAGCGGACGGGCAGTGACTGAAGCTTTCTTT.

To note about this clone: One end of the junction fails to match germline, which may point to a read error. This chain uses TRBV5-1 with TRBJ1-3; perhaps TRBD1 as D (5 bases). The germline CDR1 and CDR2 sequences are SGHRS and YFSETQ. The CDR3 runs 15 residues. The CDR3: CASSLGGALGDTIYF. CDR3 DNA: TGCGCCAGCAGCTTAGGAGGGGCCCTTGGAGACACCATATATTTT.

The chain recombines TRBV6-2 or TRBV6-3 with TRBJ1-6, with D tentatively TRBD1 (6 bases). CDR3 size: 14 residues. V shed 1 base and J shed 6 bases, with 7 bases lying between them. Germline V gene data show CDR1 as MNHEY and CDR2 as SVGEGT. In DNA form, the CDR3 reads TGTGCCAGCAGTTACTTAGGGGGTAATTCACCCCTCCACTTT. Amino acids: CASSYLGGNSPLHF.

In this sample, this clone turned up once. CDR3 in amino acids: CATAWGQGSNTEAFF. The CDR3 nucleotides read TGTGCCACCGCCTGGGGACAGGGTTCGAACACTGAAGCTTTCTTT. This chain links TRBV2 with TRBJ1-1; TRBD1 agrees at 9 bases. J gave up 1 base and V 10 bases, and 10 bases lay outside the gene matches. Germline lookup yields CDR1 SNHLY and CDR2 FYNNEI. This CDR3 has 15 amino acids. Combining the CDR3 with reference TRBV2 and TRBJ1-1 gives the whole variable domain EPEVTQTPSHQVTQMGQEVILRCVPISNHLYFYWYRQILGQKVEFLVSFYNNEISEKSEIFDDQFSVERPDGSNFTLKIRSTKLEDSAMYFCATAWGQGSNTEAFFGQGTRLTVV.

The rearrangement uses TRBV18 and TRBJ1-2, with D possibly matching TRBD1 (6 bases). The V end was cut by 3 bases, the J end by 4 bases, with 15 bases between. Germline CDR1 and CDR2: KGHSH and LQKENI. The CDR3 loop spans 15 amino acids. The CDR3 loop is CASSPQFRGGYGYTF. The DNA of the CDR3 is TGTGCCAGCTCACCGCAATTCAGGGGCGGCTATGGCTACACCTTC.

The V gene is TRBV3-1 (or the pseudogene TRBV3-2), the J gene TRBJ2-1; TRBD2 matches 15 bases. CDR3 size: 18 residues. In germline, CDR1 is LGHDT, CDR2 YNNKEL (reference sequence). The V and J ends lost 0 bases and 4 bases, in that order; junction bases with no gene match: 4. CDR3 loop: CASSQDYGTSGGYNEQFF. In nucleotides, the CDR3 is TGTGCCAGCAGCCAAGATTACGGGACTAGCGGGGGGTACAATGAGCAGTTCTTC.

Points on this clone: The same CDR3 is also encoded by other DNA sequences in this sample. The chain combines TRBV5-1 with TRBJ1-5; 11 bases map to TRBD1. Germline loops: CDR1 SGHRS, CDR2 YFSETQ. J lost 7 bases, V lost 3 bases, and 3 bases had no gene match. The CDR3 has 14 residues. CDR3 sequence: CASSSGTGGQPQHF. Written as DNA, the CDR3 is TGCGCCAGCAGCTCCGGGACAGGGGGACAGCCCCAGCATTTT.

The rearrangement uses TRBV13 and TRBJ2-5; 9 nucleotides agree with TRBD2. The germline gives CDR1 PRHDT, CDR2 FYEKMQ (reference sequence). CDR3 length: 18 residues. With V trimmed by 4 bases and J by 3 bases, 15 bases remained unmatched. The CDR3 spells CASSSKPAGGPNEETQYF. In nucleotides, the CDR3 is TGTGCCAGCAGCTCCAAACCGGCGGGAGGGCCCAATGAAGAGACCCAGTACTTC.

This chain uses TRBV28 with TRBJ1-5, with unresolved D. This CDR3 has 17 residues. Germline V CDR1 and CDR2: MDHEN, SYDVKM. Deletions cut 5 bases from V and 1 base from J, with 18 bases between. CDR3 protein: CASSPPPRVRSNQPQHF. The CDR3 nucleotides are TGTGCCAGCAGTCCGCCCCCACGGGTTCGGAGCAATCAGCCCCAGCATTTT.

This clone was picked up many times. This sequence joins TRBV9 and TRBJ1-2, with D possibly being TRBD1 (6 bases). Germline V CDR1 and CDR2: SGDLS, YYNGEE. The CDR3 runs 13 residues. With 4 bases removed from V and 7 bases from J, the gap between germline ends came to 14 bases. For the CDR3, the DNA is TGTGCCAGCAGCCCGGGGGGGGACACTGGCTACACCTTC. As protein: CASSPGGDTGYTF.

The chain carries TRBV30 and TRBJ1-4; 7 bases fit TRBD1. J gave up 6 bases and V 0 bases, and 13 bases lay outside the gene matches. The germline V gene has CDR1 GTSNPN and CDR2 SVGIG (reference sequence). The CDR3 loop spans 17 amino acids. The CDR3 coding sequence is TGTGCCTGGAGTGTACCCCGGACAGGATGGGTGTATGAAAAACTGTTTTTT. Translated: CAWSVPRTGWVYEKLFF.

The V gene is TRBV14, the J gene TRBJ2-7, with 7 bases identical to TRBD1. CDR1 is SGHDN, CDR2 FVKESK, per germline. The J segment lost 2 bases and the V segment lost 2 bases, leaving 9 bases of the junction unmatched. The CDR3 consists of 16 residues. CDR3 loop: CASSQRGSGTAYEQYF. The CDR3 bases are TGTGCCAGCAGCCAACGGGGTTCCGGGACAGCCTACGAGCAGTACTTC. Based on the CDR3 plus reference TRBV14 and TRBJ2-7, the full variable domain is EAGVTQFPSHSVIEKGQTVTLRCDPISGHDNLYWYRRVMGKEIKFLLHFVKESKQDESGMPNNRFLAERTGGTYSTLKVQPAELEDSGVYFCASSQRGSGTAYEQYFGPGTRLTVT.

The V gene is TRBV5-1, the J gene TRBJ1-4; a possible D gene is TRBD1 (5 bases). The length of the CDR3 is 15 residues. CDR1 SGHRS and CDR2 YFSETQ come from the germline V gene. The V and J ends lost 4 bases and 3 bases respectively, with 13 bases between them. The chain's CDR3 is CASSIQTEANEKLFF. As DNA, the CDR3 is TGCGCCAGCAGCATACAGACAGAAGCTAATGAAAAACTGTTTTTT.

The rearrangement links TRBV7-2 to TRBJ2-7; possibly TRBD2 for D (6 bases). This CDR3 has 14 residues. The V gene's germline CDR1 is SGHTA and CDR2 FQGNSA. V shed 4 bases and J shed 2 bases, with 12 bases lying between them. The DNA for the CDR3 is TGTGCCAGCAGCTCCTCTAGCGATGCCTACGAGCAGTACTTC. It codes for CASSSSSDAYEQYF.

The rearrangement links TRBV18 to TRBJ1-4; tentative D call: TRBD1 (5 bases). The CDR3 is 14 amino acids. Germline CDR1 reads KGHSH; CDR2 reads LQKENI. Between the trimmed V and J ends, which lost 5 bases and 6 bases, there was a span of 13 bases. The CDR3 nucleotides read TGTGCCAGCTCATCCCAGGGATCGTATGAAAAACTGTTTTTT. Translated: CASSSQGSYEKLFF.

The chain recombines TRBV6-5 with TRBJ2-5; 10 positions match TRBD2. Trimming cost V 2 bases and J 4 bases; bases outside gene matches: 4. This CDR3 comprises 15 residues. The germline CDR1 and CDR2 sequences are MNHEY and SVGAGI. CDR3 protein: CASSYTVAGGETQYF. CDR3 nucleotide sequence: TGTGCCAGCAGTTACACCGTAGCGGGGGGAGAGACCCAGTACTTC.

The chain employs TRBV9 and TRBJ2-5, with D possibly being TRBD1 (6 bases). CDR1 is SGDLS, CDR2 YYNGEE, per germline. V was shortened by 3 bases and J by 2 bases, with 11 bases between the two germline ends. The CDR3 contains 14 residues. The CDR3 loop reads CASSDGTSQETQYF. The CDR3, as DNA: TGTGCCAGCAGCGACGGGACATCACAAGAGACCCAGTACTTC. The full variable domain, in which reference TRBV9 and TRBJ2-5 provide the parts outside the CDR3, is DSGVTQTPKHLITATGQRVTLRCSPRSGDLSVYWYQQSLDQGLQFLIQYYNGEERAKGNILERFSAQQFPDLHSELNLSSLELGDSALYFCASSDGTSQETQYFGPGTRLLVL.

Here the CDR3 reads CASSQAAGQGHLNNSPLHF. For the CDR3, the DNA is TGTGCCAGCAGCCAAGCGGCGGGACAGGGCCATTTAAACAATTCACCCCTCCACTTT. The chain recombines TRBV4-2 with TRBJ1-6, with 9 positions matching TRBD1. Germline V gives CDR1 LGHNA, CDR2 YNFKEQ. CDR3 size: 19 residues. V lost 1 base and J lost 7; bases outside the gene matches: 14.

The chain uses TRBV21-1 and TRBJ1-4; whether TRBD1, the table's D call, matches the DNA was not checked. TRBV21-1 is a recognized pseudogene. The CDR3 is made up of 13 amino acids. The CDR3 DNA follows: TGTGCCAGCAGCAGGCAGGGGACTGAAAAACTGTTTTTT. This encodes CASSRQGTEKLFF.

J is TRBJ2-5 and V is TRBV5-1, with D maybe TRBD1 (5 bases). The length of the CDR3 is 15 residues. The germline gives CDR1 SGHRS, CDR2 YFSETQ. V lost 0 bases to trimming and J lost 1 base, with 10 bases between them. The CDR3 here is CASSLGQGGQETQYF. CDR3 bases: TGCGCCAGCAGCTTGGGTCAGGGTGGCCAAGAGACCCAGTACTTC.

The chain is built from TRBV7-2 and TRBJ1-5, with D uncertain. V was clipped by 1 base and J by 5 bases, with 6 bases between them. Germline CDR1 is SGHTA and CDR2 is FQGNSA. The CDR3 is 13 amino acids. DNA for the CDR3: TGTGCCAGCAGCTTAGTCCCCGATCAGCCCCAGCATTTT. Residues: CASSLVPDQPQHF.